Listed here are 32 T cell receptor beta chains from one sample, sequenced in a study of T cells in Graves' hyperthyroidism and ophthalmopathy. Using RNA transcripts as the source, TCR beta CDR3 regions were amplified. HTBI primers were the set used in a first-round RT-PCR of the TCR CDR3. From the multiplex PCR reads, TCRdb called clonotypes with MiXCR, one entry per CDR3 protein. The sample includes fewer than 450,000 distinct CDR3 sequences, approximately 18% of them seen just once. The sample taken for sequencing was blood. All receptors come from a woman aged 30 to 39 with Graves' hyperthyroidism that later progressed to Graves' ophthalmopathy.

This clonotype was seen repeatedly, ten times or more. The J gene is TRBJ1-1, the V gene TRBV29-1, with D uncertain. The V end lost 2 bases, the J end lost 2 bases, and 12 bases lay between the germline ends. The CDR3 consists of 14 residues. Germline loops: CDR1 SQVTM, CDR2 ANQGSEA. CDR3 sequence (DNA): TGCAGCGTTGAAAGTGAGGTGGGCAACACTGAAGCTTTCTTT. It codes for CSVESEVGNTEAFF.

This clonotype showed up many times. The chain links TRBV28 to TRBJ2-5; 8 nucleotides line up with TRBD2. The CDR3 consists of 14 residues. J gave up 6 bases and V 6 bases, and 9 bases lay outside the gene matches. CDR1 MDHEN and CDR2 SYDVKM come from the germline V gene. CDR3 residues: CASSLLAAIQTQYF. CDR3 DNA sequence: TGTGCCAGCAGCTTACTAGCGGCCATACAGACCCAGTACTTC.

There are a few counts of this clonotype. J is TRBJ1-5 and V is TRBV25-1; D call uncertain. The CDR3 loop spans 12 amino acids. The germline V gene encodes CDR1 MGHDK and CDR2 SYGVNS. V was shortened by 3 bases and J by 5 bases, with 5 bases between the two germline ends. CDR3 in amino acids: CASSDRDQPQHF. CDR3 DNA sequence: TGTGCCAGCAGTGACCGGGATCAGCCCCAGCATTTT.

V gene TRBV28 combines with J gene TRBJ1-2; D not certain. The germline gives CDR1 MDHEN, CDR2 SYDVKM. V lost 8 bases to trimming and J lost 1 base, with 17 bases between them. This CDR3 has 15 amino acids. CDR3 region: CASFAEQTVNYGYTF. CDR3 sequence (DNA): TGTGCCAGCTTCGCCGAGCAGACGGTTAACTATGGCTACACCTTC.

This clonotype was recorded at least ten times. For the CDR3, the DNA is TGTGCCAGCAGCTTAAATCAGGGGCCGAGTGAAGCTTTCTTT. Translating gives CASSLNQGPSEAFF. The chain employs TRBV13 and TRBJ1-1; weak D call: TRBD1 (6 bases). Germline V gives CDR1 PRHDT, CDR2 FYEKMQ (reference sequence). The CDR3 has 14 residues. The germline V and J ends were trimmed by 2 bases and 7 bases, with 14 bases remaining between them. Full variable domain (rest looked up from reference TRBV13 and TRBJ1-1): AAGVIQSPRHLIKEKRETATLKCYPIPRHDTVYWYQQGPGQDPQFLISFYEKMQSDKGSIPDRFSAQQFSDYHSELNMSSLELGDSALYFCASSLNQGPSEAFFGQGTRLTVV.

This clonotype was counted a few times. The rearrangement links TRBV7-9 to TRBJ1-1; D possibly corresponds to TRBD1 (5 bases). With 5 bases removed from V and 1 base from J, the gap between germline ends came to 11 bases. The length of the CDR3 is 14 residues. Per germline, CDR1 SEHNR and CDR2 FQNEAQ (reference sequence). CDR3 coding DNA: TGTGCCAGCAGCACAGACAGAAAGAACACTGAAGCTTTCTTT. As protein: CASSTDRKNTEAFF.

The V gene is TRBV10-3, the J gene TRBJ2-7; 9 positions match TRBD1. CDR1 ENHRY and CDR2 SYGVKD come from the germline V gene. The CDR3 totals 15 residues. V shed 3 bases and J 7 bases; nucleotides not matched to a gene: 10. CDR3 in amino acids: CAISDGQGKFGEQYF. Here the CDR3 DNA reads TGTGCCATCAGTGACGGACAGGGGAAGTTTGGGGAGCAGTACTTC.

This clonotype occurred many times. This sequence joins TRBV15 and TRBJ1-3; D unresolved. The CDR3 length is 14 residues. Trimming took 2 bases from V and 0 from J, leaving 5 bases between them. Germline V gives CDR1 LNHNV, CDR2 YYDKDF (reference sequence). The CDR3 DNA follows: TGTGCCACCAGCAGAAGAGGCTCTGGAAACACCATATATTTT. Translation: CATSRRGSGNTIYF.

Many counts were recorded for this clonotype. CDR3 nucleotides: TGCGCCAGCAGCCAAGTCGGCGTAGCGAGCACAGATACGCAGTATTTT. Its translation is CASSQVGVASTDTQYF. V is TRBV4-1 and J is TRBJ2-3, with D tentatively TRBD2 (5 bases). Germline V gene lookup returns CDR1 MGHRA and CDR2 YSYEKL. The V end lost 1 base, the J end lost 0 bases, and 11 bases lay between the germline ends. This CDR3 region has 16 residues.

This clonotype was counted ten times or more. The V gene is TRBV7-9, the J gene TRBJ2-4, with D tentatively TRBD1 (5 bases). This CDR3 contains 14 residues. The germline gives CDR1 SEHNR, CDR2 FQNEAQ (reference sequence). V was clipped by 4 bases and J by 9 bases, with 16 bases between them. In nucleotides, the CDR3 is TGTGCCAGCAGCTCCCCAAGGGGTCGAGCCATTCAGTACTTC. This codes for CASSSPRGRAIQYF.

This clonotype was seen at least ten times. The chain carries TRBV12-3 or TRBV12-4 and TRBJ2-3; 9 nucleotides align to TRBD1. The junction had 16 bases not matched to a gene; V was cut back by 3 bases and J by 3 bases. The CDR3 has 19 residues. The CDR3 reads CASSFSRLPGQGVTDTQYF. CDR3 bases: TGTGCCAGCAGTTTTTCTAGACTTCCGGGACAGGGTGTTACAGATACGCAGTATTTT.

This clonotype was detected many times. The chain has TRBV28 and TRBJ1-5, with 7 bases lining up with TRBD1. Germline-derived CDR1 and CDR2 are MDHEN and SYDVKM. The CDR3 sequence is 15 residues long. J gave up 3 bases and V 6 bases, and 8 bases lay outside the gene matches. CDR3 in amino acids: CASRDRDYNNQPQHF. CDR3 in DNA: TGTGCCAGCAGAGACAGGGACTACAACAATCAGCCCCAGCATTTT.

This clonotype occurred many times. The chain links TRBV3-1 to TRBJ2-7, with a weak D call TRBD1 (5 bases). This CDR3 has 13 amino acids. Trimming cost V 2 bases and J 3 bases, with 8 bases left between them. From germline, CDR1 is LGHDT and CDR2 YNNKEL (reference sequence). The CDR3, as DNA: TGTGCCAGCAGCCAATTTAGGGGCTACGAGCAGTACTTC. It yields the protein CASSQFRGYEQYF.

At least ten counts were recorded for this clonotype. The rearrangement uses TRBV28 and TRBJ2-3; D gene unclear. CDR1 is MDHEN, CDR2 SYDVKM, per germline. With 4 bases removed from V and 2 bases from J, the gap between germline ends came to 13 bases. The CDR3 is made up of 15 amino acids. CDR3 residues: CASSSPEIFTDTQYF. The CDR3 nucleotides read TGTGCCAGCAGTTCGCCAGAAATCTTCACAGATACGCAGTATTTT. The entire variable domain, with the rest obtained from reference TRBV28 and TRBJ2-3, is as follows: DVKVTQSSRYLVKRTGEKVFLECVQDMDHENMFWYRQDPGLGLRLIYFSYDVKMKEKGDIPEGYSVSREKKERFSLILESASTNQTSMYLCASSSPEIFTDTQYFGPGTRLTVL.

This clonotype has a count of ten or more. This rearrangement joins TRBV28 to TRBJ1-3; no reliable D call. The germline gives CDR1 MDHEN, CDR2 SYDVKM. The CDR3 contains 16 residues. Trimming shortened V by 3 bases and J by 0 bases, and 12 bases separated the two germline ends. The CDR3 coding sequence is TGTGCCAGCAGTTTGCCGCACGCGAGCTCTGGAAACACCATATATTTT. Protein: CASSLPHASSGNTIYF.

This clonotype has a count of ten or more. This chain uses TRBV5-1 with TRBJ1-6; D uncertain. The CDR3 sequence is 15 residues long. Germline V lookup: CDR1 SGHRS, CDR2 YFSETQ. Between the trimmed V and J ends, which lost 0 bases and 3 bases, there was a span of 7 bases. The DNA of the CDR3 is TGCGCCAGCAGCTTGGCTGGAGACTATAATTCACCCCTCCACTTT. Translated, it gives CASSLAGDYNSPLHF.

This clonotype occurred a few times. This chain joins TRBV4-1 and TRBJ2-1; D remains ambiguous. CDR1 is MGHRA, CDR2 YSYEKL, per germline. Trimming pared 9 bases from V and 3 bases from J, leaving 9 bases between. The CDR3 runs to 12 residues. The CDR3 region has the DNA TGCGCCAGTTTATCTAGCTACAATGAGCAGTTCTTC. Translating gives CASLSSYNEQFF.

The table lists this clonotype with a few counts. The J gene is TRBJ2-7, the V gene TRBV4-1, with no clear D. CDR1 is MGHRA and CDR2 is YSYEKL in the germline V gene. The CDR3 extends over 13 amino acids. V dropped 0 bases and J dropped 6 bases, with 9 bases sitting between them. CDR3 amino acids: CASSQDGYSEQYF. The CDR3 region has the DNA TGCGCCAGCAGCCAAGACGGGTACTCCGAGCAGTACTTC.

As regards this clonotype: Being one base from a much bigger clone, this may be a read error. This chain joins TRBV28 and TRBJ2-7, with a weak D call TRBD1 (5 bases). This CDR3 is 14 amino acids long. Germline loops: CDR1 MDHEN, CDR2 SYDVKM. CDR3 DNA: TGTGCCAGCAGTGTCCAGGGATCATCCTACAAGCAGTACTTC. Translation gives CASSVQGSSYKQYF. The complete variable domain, with remaining parts taken from reference TRBV28 and TRBJ2-7, reads DVKVTQSSRYLVKRTGEKVFLECVQDMDHENMFWYRQDPGLGLRLIYFSYDVKMKEKGDIPEGYSVSREKKERFSLILESASTNQTSMYLCASSVQGSSYKQYFGPGTRLTVT.

This clonotype was recorded many times. The J gene is TRBJ2-5, the V gene TRBV2, with D uncertain. In germline, CDR1 is SNHLY, CDR2 FYNNEI. CDR3 length: 12 amino acids. Deletions cut 6 bases from V and 2 bases from J, with 7 bases between. Here the CDR3 reads CASRAQQETQYF. CDR3 bases: TGTGCCAGCAGGGCCCAGCAAGAGACCCAGTACTTC.

The sample holds many counts of this clonotype. DNA for the CDR3: TGTGCCACCAGTGTAGCGGGAGTTGATACGCAGTATTTT. Protein product: CATSVAGVDTQYF. The gene calls are TRBV24-1 and TRBJ2-3; 9 positions match TRBD2. CDR1 is KGHDR, CDR2 SFDVKD, per germline. V trimming: 5 bases; J trimming: 6 bases; junction bases outside the gene matches: 2. The CDR3 runs to 13 residues.

This clonotype was seen ten or more times. The V and J genes are TRBV19 and TRBJ2-1; D possibly corresponds to TRBD2 (5 bases). Germline-derived CDR1 and CDR2 are LNHDA and SQIVND (reference sequence). Between the trimmed V and J ends, which lost 5 bases and 8 bases, there was a span of 19 bases. The CDR3 loop spans 15 amino acids. The CDR3: CASSVTGSFGDEQFF. DNA for the CDR3: TGTGCCAGTAGTGTAACGGGGAGCTTCGGGGATGAGCAGTTCTTC.

The table lists this clonotype with many counts. The chain couples TRBV10-3 to TRBJ2-5; either TRBD1 or TRBD2 may fit D (5 bases each). V dropped 6 bases and J dropped 2 bases, with 19 bases sitting between them. The CDR3 has 16 residues. Germline CDR1 is ENHRY and CDR2 is SYGVKD. The CDR3 bases are TGTGCCATCAGAGGGACGCAGGGAATCCAGCAAGAGACCCAGTACTTC. Protein sequence: CAIRGTQGIQQETQYF.

The genes are TRBV3-1 and TRBJ2-3; the D is unclear. The CDR3 is made up of 11 amino acids. Germline lookup yields CDR1 LGHDT and CDR2 YNNKEL (reference sequence). Deletions cut 0 bases from V and 12 bases from J, with 7 bases between. The CDR3 loop is CASSQELGQYF. The CDR3 DNA follows: TGTGCCAGCAGCCAAGAGCTAGGCCAGTATTTT.

This clonotype was observed once. This chain joins TRBV19 and TRBJ1-5; perhaps TRBD1 as D (5 bases). This CDR3 is 14 amino acids long. V was trimmed by 2 bases and J by 1 base, leaving 6 bases between them. Germline assignment: CDR1 LNHDA and CDR2 SQIVND (reference sequence). CDR3 coding DNA: TGTGCCAGTAGTATACAGGGAAGCAATCAGCCCCAGCATTTT. It translates to CASSIQGSNQPQHF.

This clonotype has at least ten counts. The chain is built from TRBV24-1 and TRBJ2-5; D is possibly TRBD1 or TRBD2 (5 bases each). Germline assignment: CDR1 KGHDR and CDR2 SFDVKD. This CDR3 spans 12 amino acids. V was clipped by 5 bases and J by 5 bases, with 8 bases between them. DNA for the CDR3: TGTGCCACCAGTGTGGGGGAGGAGACCCAGTACTTC. This encodes CATSVGEETQYF.

The chain uses TRBV5-4 and TRBJ2-1, with no clear D. Germline V gene lookup returns CDR1 SGHNT and CDR2 YYREEE (reference sequence). This CDR3 spans 13 amino acids. The germline V and J ends were trimmed by 2 bases and 7 bases, with 10 bases remaining between them. Here the CDR3 reads CASSFSLGNEQFF. In nucleotides, the CDR3 is TGTGCCAGCAGCTTCTCCCTCGGGAATGAGCAGTTCTTC.

This clonotype has just a few counts. This chain links TRBV10-3 with TRBJ2-7; 8 bases map to TRBD1. The germline CDR1 and CDR2 sequences are ENHRY and SYGVKD. This CDR3 is built from 16 residues. Unmatched junction bases numbered 7, after V lost 3 bases and J lost 0 bases. The CDR3 here is CAISDPDRGNSYEQYF. The DNA of the CDR3 is TGTGCCATCAGTGACCCCGACAGGGGCAACTCCTACGAGCAGTACTTC.

The sample holds many counts of this clonotype. The rearrangement uses TRBV5-5 and TRBJ1-2; no firm D call. The CDR3 extends over 17 amino acids. CDR1 and CDR2 (germline): SGHKS, YYEKEE (reference sequence). V was trimmed by 4 bases and J by 0 bases, leaving 19 bases between them. In DNA form, the CDR3 reads TGTGCCAGCAGCCCCCTCGTTTTGGGCAGGACTAACTATGGCTACACCTTC. Its protein is CASSPLVLGRTNYGYTF.

This clonotype was observed many times. This sequence joins TRBV6-6 and TRBJ1-1; D unclear. Trimming left V 2 bases short and J 0 bases short, with 4 bases between. CDR3 length equals 13 residues. The germline gives CDR1 MNHNY, CDR2 SVGAGI (reference sequence). The CDR3 reads CASSYRMNTEAFF. DNA of the CDR3: TGTGCCAGCAGTTACAGGATGAACACTGAAGCTTTCTTT.

This clonotype was found once. One end of the junction does not line up with germline, which may come from a read error. The J gene is TRBJ1-4, the V gene TRBV20-1; 7 bases are shared with TRBD1. This CDR3 has 14 residues. Germline V CDR1 and CDR2: DFQATT, SNEGSKA (reference sequence). The CDR3: CSARGGWTAEKLFF. DNA for the CDR3: TGTAGTGCTAGAGGGGGCTGGACAGCCGAAAAACTGTTTTTT.

This clonotype was recorded at least ten times. V is TRBV10-2 and J is TRBJ1-4; the D gene is possibly TRBD1 (6 bases). The CDR3 totals 14 residues. The V gene's germline CDR1 is WSHSY and CDR2 SAAADI. V gave up 5 bases and J gave up 8 bases, with 15 bases separating them. The CDR3 sequence: CASSSGSGGEKLFF. CDR3 in DNA: TGCGCCAGCAGTTCAGGCTCCGGGGGCGAAAAACTGTTTTTT.